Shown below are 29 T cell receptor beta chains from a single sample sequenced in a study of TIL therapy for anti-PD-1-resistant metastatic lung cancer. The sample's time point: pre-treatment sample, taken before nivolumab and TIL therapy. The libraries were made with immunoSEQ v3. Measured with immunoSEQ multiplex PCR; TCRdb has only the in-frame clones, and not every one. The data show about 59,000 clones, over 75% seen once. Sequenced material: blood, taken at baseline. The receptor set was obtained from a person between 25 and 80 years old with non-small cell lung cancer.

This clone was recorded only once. The CDR3 loop reads CATSRDGAYEQYF. CDR3 bases: TGTGCCACCAGCAGAGATGGGGCCTACGAGCAGTACTTC. This rearrangement joins TRBV15 to TRBJ2-7; D uncertain. Germline CDR1 and CDR2: LNHNV and YYDKDF (reference sequence). Trimming shortened V by 0 bases and J by 2 bases, and 5 bases separated the two germline ends. This CDR3 has 13 amino acids.

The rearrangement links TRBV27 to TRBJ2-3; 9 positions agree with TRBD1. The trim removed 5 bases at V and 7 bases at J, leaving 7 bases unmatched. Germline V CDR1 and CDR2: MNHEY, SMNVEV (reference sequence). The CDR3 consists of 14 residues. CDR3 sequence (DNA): TGTGCCAGCAGTCCCCGACAGGGGGGAAATACGCAGTATTTT. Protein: CASSPRQGGNTQYF.

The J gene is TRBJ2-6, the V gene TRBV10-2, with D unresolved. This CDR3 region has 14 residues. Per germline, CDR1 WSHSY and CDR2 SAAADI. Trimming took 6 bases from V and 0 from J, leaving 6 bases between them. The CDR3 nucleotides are TGCGCCAGCAGGGCTAGCTCTGGGGCCAACGTCCTGACTTTC. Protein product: CASRASSGANVLTF.

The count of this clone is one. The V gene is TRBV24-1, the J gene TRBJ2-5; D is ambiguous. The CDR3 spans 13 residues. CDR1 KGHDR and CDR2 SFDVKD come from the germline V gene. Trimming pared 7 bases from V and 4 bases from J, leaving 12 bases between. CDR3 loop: CATSPSYGETQYF. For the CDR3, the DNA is TGTGCCACCAGCCCCTCCTACGGAGAGACCCAGTACTTC.

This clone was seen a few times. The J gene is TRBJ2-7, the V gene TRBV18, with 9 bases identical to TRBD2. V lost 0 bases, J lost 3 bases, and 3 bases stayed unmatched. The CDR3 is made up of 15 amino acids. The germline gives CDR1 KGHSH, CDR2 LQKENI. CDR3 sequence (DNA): TGTGCCAGCTCACCACCGGGACTAGCTGACTACGAGCAGTACTTC. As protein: CASSPPGLADYEQYF.

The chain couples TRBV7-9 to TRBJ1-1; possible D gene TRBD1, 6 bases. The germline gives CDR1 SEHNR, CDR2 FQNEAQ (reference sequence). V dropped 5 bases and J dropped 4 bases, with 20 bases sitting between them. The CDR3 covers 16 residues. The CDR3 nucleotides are TGTGCCAGCAGCCTAGGAGAACAGGGTCCGCGCACTGAAGCTTTCTTT. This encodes CASSLGEQGPRTEAFF. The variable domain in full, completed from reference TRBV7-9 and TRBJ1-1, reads DTGVSQNPRHKITKRGQNVTFRCDPISEHNRLYWYRQTLGQGPEFLTYFQNEAQLEKSRLLSDRFSAERPKGSFSTLEIQRTEQGDSAMYLCASSLGEQGPRTEAFFGQGTRLTVV.

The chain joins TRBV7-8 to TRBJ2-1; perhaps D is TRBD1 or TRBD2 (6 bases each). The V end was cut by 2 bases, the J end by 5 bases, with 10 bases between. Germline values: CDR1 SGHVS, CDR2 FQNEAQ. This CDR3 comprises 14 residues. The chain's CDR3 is CASSLRGRDNEQFF. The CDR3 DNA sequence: TGTGCCAGCAGCTTACGGGGGCGCGACAATGAGCAGTTCTTC.

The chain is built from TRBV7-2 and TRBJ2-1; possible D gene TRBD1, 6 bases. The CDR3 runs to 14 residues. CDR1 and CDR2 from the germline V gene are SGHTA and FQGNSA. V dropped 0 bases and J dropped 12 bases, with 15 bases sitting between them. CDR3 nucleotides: TGTGCCAGCAGCTTAGCTTGGACAGAACTTCGGCAGTTCTTC. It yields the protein CASSLAWTELRQFF.

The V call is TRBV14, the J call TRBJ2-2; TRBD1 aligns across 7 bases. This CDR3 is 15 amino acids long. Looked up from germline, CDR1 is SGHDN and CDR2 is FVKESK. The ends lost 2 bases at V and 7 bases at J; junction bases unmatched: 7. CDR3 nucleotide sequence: TGTGCCAGCAGCCAATCACAGGGGAGCAACGGGGAGCTGTTTTTT. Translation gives CASSQSQGSNGELFF.

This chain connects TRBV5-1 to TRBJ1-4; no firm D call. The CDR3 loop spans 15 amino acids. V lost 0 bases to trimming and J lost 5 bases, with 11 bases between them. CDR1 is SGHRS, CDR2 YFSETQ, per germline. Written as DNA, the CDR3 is TGCGCCAGCAGCTTGGCCGTAGCAGCAAATGAAAAACTGTTTTTT. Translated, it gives CASSLAVAANEKLFF.

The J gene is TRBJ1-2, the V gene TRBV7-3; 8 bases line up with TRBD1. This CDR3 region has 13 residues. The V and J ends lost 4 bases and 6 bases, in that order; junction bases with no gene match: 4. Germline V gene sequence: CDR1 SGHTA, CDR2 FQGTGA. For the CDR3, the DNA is TGTGCCAGCAGCTCGACAGGGGTCGATGGCTACACCTTC. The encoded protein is CASSSTGVDGYTF.

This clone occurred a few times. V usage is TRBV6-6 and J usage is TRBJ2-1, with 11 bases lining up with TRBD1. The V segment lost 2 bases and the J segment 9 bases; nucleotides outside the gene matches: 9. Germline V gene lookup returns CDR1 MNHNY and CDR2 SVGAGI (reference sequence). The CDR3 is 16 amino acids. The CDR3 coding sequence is TGTGCCAGCAGTTACGAGGGACAGGGGGTTGAGGGTGAGCAGTTCTTC. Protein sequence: CASSYEGQGVEGEQFF.

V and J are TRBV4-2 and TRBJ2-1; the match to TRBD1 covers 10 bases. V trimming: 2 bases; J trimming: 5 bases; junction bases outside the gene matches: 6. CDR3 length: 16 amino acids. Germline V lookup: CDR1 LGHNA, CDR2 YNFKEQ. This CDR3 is CASSQLTGGNHNEQFF. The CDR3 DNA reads TGTGCCAGCAGCCAATTGACAGGGGGCAACCACAATGAGCAGTTCTTC.

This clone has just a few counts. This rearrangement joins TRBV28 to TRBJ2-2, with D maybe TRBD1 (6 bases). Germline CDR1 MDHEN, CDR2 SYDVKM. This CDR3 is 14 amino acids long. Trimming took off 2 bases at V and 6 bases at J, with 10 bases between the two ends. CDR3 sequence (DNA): TGTGCCAGCAGTTTACAGGGGTGGGCCGGGGAGCTGTTTTTT. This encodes CASSLQGWAGELFF.

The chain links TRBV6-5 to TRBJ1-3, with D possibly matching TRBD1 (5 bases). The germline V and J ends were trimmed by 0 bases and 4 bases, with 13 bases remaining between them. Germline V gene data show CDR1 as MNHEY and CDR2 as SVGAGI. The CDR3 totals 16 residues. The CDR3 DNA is TGTGCCAGCAGTTACTCTTGGCAGGGCCCCGGAAACACCATATATTTT. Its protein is CASSYSWQGPGNTIYF.

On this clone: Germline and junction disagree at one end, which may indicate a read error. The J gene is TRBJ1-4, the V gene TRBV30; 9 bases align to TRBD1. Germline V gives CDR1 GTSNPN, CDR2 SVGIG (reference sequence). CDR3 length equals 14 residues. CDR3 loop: CAGSVGTGFEKLFF. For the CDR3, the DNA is TGTGCCGGGAGCGTCGGGACAGGGTTTGAAAAACTGTTTTTT.

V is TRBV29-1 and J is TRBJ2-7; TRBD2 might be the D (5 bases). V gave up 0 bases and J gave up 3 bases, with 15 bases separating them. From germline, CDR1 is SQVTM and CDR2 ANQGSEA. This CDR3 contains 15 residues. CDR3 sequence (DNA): TGCAGCGTTGAAGATAGATGGGGAGCGGACTACGAGCAGTACTTC. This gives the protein CSVEDRWGADYEQYF.

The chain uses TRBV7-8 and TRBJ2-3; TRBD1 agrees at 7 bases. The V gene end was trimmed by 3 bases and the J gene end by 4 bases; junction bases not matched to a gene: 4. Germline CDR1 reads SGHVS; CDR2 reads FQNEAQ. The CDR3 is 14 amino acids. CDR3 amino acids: CASSLDRPPDTQYF. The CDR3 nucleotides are TGTGCCAGCAGCTTGGACAGGCCCCCAGATACGCAGTATTTT.

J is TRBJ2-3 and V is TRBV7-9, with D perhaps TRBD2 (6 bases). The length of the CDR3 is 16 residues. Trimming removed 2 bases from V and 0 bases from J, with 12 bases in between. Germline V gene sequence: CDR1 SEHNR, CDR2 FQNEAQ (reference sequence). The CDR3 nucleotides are TGTGCCAGCAGCTTAACTAGCCTTACTAGCACAGATACGCAGTATTTT. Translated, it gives CASSLTSLTSTDTQYF.

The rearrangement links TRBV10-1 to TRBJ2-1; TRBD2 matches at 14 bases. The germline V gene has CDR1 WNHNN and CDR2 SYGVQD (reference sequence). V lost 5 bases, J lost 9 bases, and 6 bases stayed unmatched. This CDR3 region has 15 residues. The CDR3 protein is CASSRGLAGDREQFF. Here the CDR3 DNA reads TGCGCCAGCAGTAGGGGACTAGCGGGAGATCGTGAGCAGTTCTTC.

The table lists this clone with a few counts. CDR3 sequence reads: CASSLQGKNQPQHF. The CDR3 coding sequence is TGTGCCAGCAGCCTACAGGGGAAGAATCAGCCCCAGCATTTT. This sequence joins TRBV3-1 (or the pseudogene TRBV3-2) and TRBJ1-5, with 7 bases matching TRBD1. The CDR3 is made up of 14 amino acids. The trim removed 4 bases at V and 4 bases at J, leaving 4 bases unmatched. Germline CDR1 and CDR2: LGHDT and YNNKEL (reference sequence).

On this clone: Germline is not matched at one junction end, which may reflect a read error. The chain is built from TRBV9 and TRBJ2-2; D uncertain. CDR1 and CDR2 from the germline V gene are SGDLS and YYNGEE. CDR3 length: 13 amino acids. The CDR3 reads CASGVVSTGELFF. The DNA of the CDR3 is TGTGCCAGCGGCGTAGTTAGCACCGGGGAGCTGTTTTTT.

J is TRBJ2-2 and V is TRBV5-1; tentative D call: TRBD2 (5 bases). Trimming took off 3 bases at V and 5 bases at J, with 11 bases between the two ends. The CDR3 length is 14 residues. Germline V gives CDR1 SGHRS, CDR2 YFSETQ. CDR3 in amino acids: CASSWGARTGELFF. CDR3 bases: TGCGCCAGCAGCTGGGGAGCGAGGACCGGGGAGCTGTTTTTT. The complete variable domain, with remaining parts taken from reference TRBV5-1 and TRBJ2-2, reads KAGVTQTPRYLIKTRGQQVTLSCSPISGHRSVSWYQQTPGQGLQFLFEYFSETQRNKGNFPGRFSGRQFSNSRSEMNVSTLELGDSALYLCASSWGARTGELFFGEGSRLTVL.

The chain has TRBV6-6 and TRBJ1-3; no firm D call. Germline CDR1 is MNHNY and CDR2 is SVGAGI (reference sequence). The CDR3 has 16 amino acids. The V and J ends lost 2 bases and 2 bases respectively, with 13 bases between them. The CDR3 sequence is CASSYTPPTAGNTIYF. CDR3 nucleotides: TGTGCCAGCAGTTACACCCCCCCGACTGCTGGAAACACCATATATTTT.

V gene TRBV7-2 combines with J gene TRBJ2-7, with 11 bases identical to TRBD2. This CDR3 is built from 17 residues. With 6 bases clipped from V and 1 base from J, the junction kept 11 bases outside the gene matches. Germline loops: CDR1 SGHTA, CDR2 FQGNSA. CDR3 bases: TGTGCCAGCAGTTATGGGAAGGCTAGCGGGAGGTCCTACGAGCAGTACTTC. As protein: CASSYGKASGRSYEQYF.

CDR3 DNA sequence: TGTGCCAGCAGCCCCGTAGACAGGAGCAATCAGCCCCAGCATTTT. This sequence encodes CASSPVDRSNQPQHF. The chain combines TRBV7-8 with TRBJ1-5; D might be TRBD1 (6 bases). V shed 5 bases and J shed 1 base, with 12 bases lying between them. There are 15 residues in the CDR3. Germline CDR1 SGHVS, CDR2 FQNEAQ.

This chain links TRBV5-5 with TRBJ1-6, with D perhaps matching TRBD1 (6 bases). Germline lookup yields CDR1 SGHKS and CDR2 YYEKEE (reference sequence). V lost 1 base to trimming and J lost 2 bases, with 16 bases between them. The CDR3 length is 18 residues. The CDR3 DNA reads TGTGCCAGCAGCTTGTGGGCAGGGGAAGGGACCTATAATTCACCCCTCCACTTT. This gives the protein CASSLWAGEGTYNSPLHF.

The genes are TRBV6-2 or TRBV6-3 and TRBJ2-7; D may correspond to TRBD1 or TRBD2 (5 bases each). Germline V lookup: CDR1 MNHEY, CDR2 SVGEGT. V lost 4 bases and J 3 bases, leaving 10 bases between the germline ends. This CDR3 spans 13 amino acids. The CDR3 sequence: CASSLGGGYEQYF. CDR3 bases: TGTGCCAGCAGTTTGGGTGGGGGCTACGAGCAGTACTTC.

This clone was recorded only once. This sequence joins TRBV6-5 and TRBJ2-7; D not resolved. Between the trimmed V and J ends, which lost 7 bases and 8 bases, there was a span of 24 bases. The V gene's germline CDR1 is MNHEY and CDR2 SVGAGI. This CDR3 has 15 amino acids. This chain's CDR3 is CASNPSRNSPTKQYF. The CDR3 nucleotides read TGTGCCAGCAACCCCTCCCGGAACAGCCCTACGAAGCAGTACTTC.